This entry is about one TCR beta chain. The data are from a study of blood T cell repertoires in COVID-19. Study background: Samples of COVID-19 (acute and convalescent) were obtained from the United States, Italy and Spain. T cells, B-cell-depleted T cells, or PBMCs supplied cDNA or gDNA.

In the authors' methods: Amplification of reference gene primers was used by the study to estimate nucleated cell counts. Produced via immunoSEQ multiplex PCR; TCRdb's table is partial and in-frame only. V, J and clone size reflect that table, while D and trimming were determined from the DNA. Of roughly 200,000 clones in the sample, roughly 85% were seen once. V lost 1 base and J 5 bases, leaving 11 bases between the germline ends. Germline values: CDR1 KGHSH, CDR2 LQKENI. This CDR3 spans 14 amino acids. This clonotype was obtained from a man aged 55 to 70 with acute or convalescent COVID-19. The rearrangement uses TRBV18 and TRBJ1-1; D not resolved. The sequenced material came from peripheral blood. Here the CDR3 DNA reads TGTGCCAGCTCACCACTTCCGGGGTGGACTGAAGCTTTCTTT. Translation: CASSPLPGWTEAFF. Variable domain in full (rest from reference TRBV18 and TRBJ1-1): NAGVMQNPRHLVRRRGQEARLRCSPMKGHSHVYWYRQLPEEGLKFMVYLQKENIIDESGMPKERFSAEFPKEGPSILRIQQVVRGDSAAYFCASSPLPGWTEAFFGQGTRLTVV.